One T cell receptor beta chain is described in this entry. These data are taken from a study of radiotherapy plus CTLA-4 blockade in lung cancer. TCRdb keeps only in-frame clones here, not all; method: immunoSEQ multiplex PCR. The data contain under 15,000 clones, roughly 80% of them singletons. CDR3 length: 15 residues. V lost 6 bases and J lost 0, with 12 bases in between. Germline assignment: CDR1 LNHDA and CDR2 SQIVND (reference sequence). The rearrangement joins TRBV19 to TRBJ1-5; D may be TRBD1 (6 bases). This TCR derives from a human donor with non-small cell lung cancer that progressed on radiotherapy plus ipilimumab. The sample consisted of peripheral blood, taken from a patient treated with radiotherapy plus ipilimumab. CDR3 amino acids: CASRPGTNSNQPQHF. The CDR3 DNA reads TGTGCCAGTAGACCAGGGACAAATAGCAATCAGCCCCAGCATTTT.